Below are 25 T cell receptor beta chains sequenced from a single sample in a study of regulatory T cells in long-lasting Graves disease. According to the study, TCR beta libraries were built with iRepertoire HTBI primers and CDR3-region Arm-PCR. One entry per CDR3 protein, called by TCRdb with MiXCR from the multiplex PCR reads. The sample has a few hundred thousand distinct CDR3 sequences; approximately 25% are singletons. Time point noted: persistent/refractory GD, antithyroid drugs over 5 years with positive TRAb. RNA isolated from PBMCs was used to make the TCR library. The source material was peripheral blood mononuclear cells (PBMCs), sampled when the disease was refractory, from a patient treated with antithyroid drugs. The receptors shown here come from a woman aged 35 to 49 with Graves disease.

Ten or more counts support this clonotype. The rearrangement links TRBV12-3 or TRBV12-4 to TRBJ1-2; TRBD1 is a possible D gene (5 bases). This CDR3 spans 15 amino acids. Trimming removed 5 bases at V and 4 bases at J, with 17 bases between. The CDR3 nucleotides read TGTGCCAGCAGTGCCCGGAGACAGACCTTCTATGGCTACACCTTC. Protein sequence: CASSARRQTFYGYTF.

This clonotype was counted between two and nine times. The rearrangement links TRBV7-9 to TRBJ1-1; a weak D match, TRBD1 (6 bases). The germline V gene has CDR1 SEHNR and CDR2 FQNEAQ (reference sequence). With 6 bases removed from V and 5 bases from J, the gap between germline ends came to 16 bases. This CDR3 spans 14 amino acids. This CDR3 is CASSTNRARTEAFF. The CDR3 DNA sequence: TGTGCCAGCAGTACAAACAGGGCCAGGACTGAAGCTTTCTTT.

V and J are TRBV4-1 and TRBJ2-2; TRBD2 agrees at 11 bases. V was clipped by 2 bases and J by 8 bases; unmatched bases: 10. The CDR3 totals 17 residues. The germline gives CDR1 MGHRA, CDR2 YSYEKL. In DNA form, the CDR3 reads TGCGCCAGCAGCCAAAAACCCGGGACTAGCGGAACTGGGGAGCTGTTTTTT. As protein: CASSQKPGTSGTGELFF.

As regards this clonotype: The junction differs from germline at one of its ends, possibly a read error. The rearrangement links TRBV4-1 to TRBJ2-7; the D gene is possibly TRBD1 (5 bases). Germline V gene data show CDR1 as MGHRA and CDR2 as YSYEKL. The CDR3 has 14 residues. CDR3 DNA: TGCGCCAGCAGCCAAGACAGGGCGGCCTACGGGCAGTACTTC. Translated: CASSQDRAAYGQYF.

To note about this clonotype: This clone may be a read error of a much larger clone one base away. J is TRBJ2-2 and V is TRBV6-1, with 8 bases lining up with TRBD1. This CDR3 is 15 amino acids long. J gave up 7 bases and V 4 bases, and 8 bases lay outside the gene matches. Germline V gene lookup returns CDR1 MNHNS and CDR2 SASEGT. CDR3 loop: CASSAGQGQLGELFF. The CDR3 DNA reads TGTGCCAGCAGTGCCGGACAGGGCCAGCTCGGGGAGCTGTTTTTT.

The genes are TRBV19 and TRBJ2-2; 7 bases are a match to TRBD1. Germline assignment: CDR1 LNHDA and CDR2 SQIVND (reference sequence). The CDR3 extends over 16 amino acids. Trimming took 3 bases from V and 0 from J; bases not matched to a gene: 4. The CDR3 reads CASSMDRIANTGELFF. The CDR3 DNA sequence: TGTGCCAGTAGTATGGACAGGATCGCGAACACCGGGGAGCTGTTTTTT. The full variable domain, its missing parts supplied by reference TRBV19 and TRBJ2-2, is DGGITQSPKYLFRKEGQNVTLSCEQNLNHDAMYWYRQDPGQGLRLIYYSQIVNDFQKGDIAEGYSVSREKKESFPLTVTSAQKNPTAFYLCASSMDRIANTGELFFGEGSRLTVL.

This chain joins TRBV20-1 and TRBJ2-3, with TRBD2 as a possible D gene (5 bases). The V gene lost 0 bases and the J gene lost 2 bases, with 12 bases spanning the gap. Germline assignment: CDR1 DFQATT and CDR2 SNEGSKA (reference sequence). The CDR3 contains 15 residues. The CDR3 DNA reads TGCAGTGCTAGAGACGGTAGCGAGGTCACAGATACGCAGTATTTT. Encoded protein: CSARDGSEVTDTQYF.

To note about this clonotype: A much more abundant neighbour one base away suggests this may be a read error. The chain recombines TRBV20-1 with TRBJ1-1; no clear D. This CDR3 has 12 amino acids. Germline CDR1 DFQATT, CDR2 SNEGSKA (reference sequence). Here the CDR3 DNA reads TGCAGCGCCAGGAGGTTTCACACTGAAGCTTTCTTT. Its translation: CSARRFHTEAFF.

This rearrangement joins TRBV20-1 to TRBJ1-1, with TRBD1 matching over 12 bases. The CDR3 spans 15 residues. V dropped 6 bases and J dropped 5; count of bases not matched to a gene: 10. CDR1 and CDR2 from the germline V gene are DFQATT and SNEGSKA (reference sequence). The chain's CDR3 is CSAPPGQGADTEAFF. CDR3 nucleotide sequence: TGCAGTGCGCCTCCGGGACAGGGGGCTGATACTGAAGCTTTCTTT.

This clonotype was found many times. The rearrangement joins TRBV12-3 or TRBV12-4 to TRBJ1-2; D may be TRBD1 (6 bases). With 2 bases removed from V and 0 bases from J, the gap between germline ends came to 16 bases. The CDR3 length is 17 residues. The CDR3 region has the DNA TGTGCCAGCAGTTTAACTTGGGGGCCTGAGGCTAACTATGGCTACACCTTC. Translating it yields CASSLTWGPEANYGYTF.

This clonotype was seen only once. Because the CDR3 is missing its conserved closing phenylalanine or tryptophan, this is likely a read error. The chain has TRBV6-1 and TRBJ1-1, with a weak D call TRBD1 (6 bases). The CDR3 loop spans 13 amino acids. Germline values: CDR1 MNHNS, CDR2 SASEGT. The V end lost 6 bases, the J end lost 3 bases, and 11 bases lay between the germline ends. CDR3 in amino acids: CASRRSGDTEAFS. The DNA for the CDR3 is TGTGCCAGCAGACGTTCAGGGGACACTGAAGCTTTCTCT.

This clonotype was observed at least ten times. This rearrangement joins TRBV12-3 or TRBV12-4 to TRBJ1-1; TRBD1 matches at 8 bases. J was trimmed by 0 bases and V by 7 bases; bases with no gene match: 16. This CDR3 is built from 18 residues. Here the CDR3 reads CASIDRGRGLTMNTEAFF. In DNA form, the CDR3 reads TGTGCCAGCATCGACAGGGGCCGGGGTTTGACCATGAACACTGAAGCTTTCTTT.

A few counts support this clonotype. The CDR3 sequence is CASSLGEGSPLHF. The CDR3 region has the DNA TGTGCCAGCAGCTTGGGGGAAGGTTCACCCCTCCACTTT. The rearrangement links TRBV7-9 to TRBJ1-6; a weak D match, TRBD1 (5 bases). V was shortened by 3 bases and J by 9 bases, with 9 bases between the two germline ends. Germline V gene lookup returns CDR1 SEHNR and CDR2 FQNEAQ (reference sequence). The CDR3 spans 13 residues.

This clonotype was detected only a few times. The CDR3 coding sequence is TGCAGTGCTAGAGGACAGGGGGTAGAGACCCAGTACTTC. The encoded protein is CSARGQGVETQYF. This chain connects TRBV20-1 to TRBJ2-5; 9 positions match TRBD1. The germline CDR1 and CDR2 sequences are DFQATT and SNEGSKA (reference sequence). This CDR3 region has 13 residues. Germline trimming cut 1 base from V and 4 bases from J; bases unmatched to any gene: 1.

In its sample, this clonotype was seen many times. V and J are TRBV24-1 and TRBJ1-5; no clear D gene. The CDR3 has 12 amino acids. Trimming cost V 5 bases and J 7 bases, with 8 bases left between them. From germline, CDR1 is KGHDR and CDR2 SFDVKD. CDR3 amino acids: CATSGDGQPQHF. The CDR3 DNA reads as TGTGCCACCAGTGGTGATGGGCAGCCCCAGCATTTT.

This clonotype came up many times. This sequence joins TRBV2 and TRBJ2-2, with TRBD2 matching 7 bases. V shed 11 bases and J 5 bases; nucleotides not matched to a gene: 11. CDR1 is SNHLY and CDR2 is FYNNEI in the germline V gene. The CDR3 is 14 amino acids. The CDR3 reads CAWMAGAWTGELFF. The CDR3 bases are TGTGCCTGGATGGCGGGAGCGTGGACCGGGGAGCTGTTTTTT.

This clonotype turned up a few times. The chain employs TRBV12-3 or TRBV12-4 and TRBJ2-2, with TRBD2 matching 14 bases. This CDR3 contains 20 residues. The trim removed 5 bases at V and 0 bases at J, leaving 11 bases unmatched. CDR3 in amino acids: CASSGRLAGGPGSNTGELFF. CDR3 nucleotides: TGTGCCAGCAGTGGCCGACTAGCGGGAGGGCCAGGGTCGAACACCGGGGAGCTGTTTTTT.

This clonotype was seen ten or more times. The rearrangement joins TRBV20-1 to TRBJ2-5; no definite D call. The V end lost 5 bases, the J end lost 5 bases, and 9 bases lay between the germline ends. The CDR3 totals 11 residues. Per germline, CDR1 DFQATT and CDR2 SNEGSKA (reference sequence). In DNA, the CDR3 is TGCAGTGCTCTGAGTCACGAGACCCAGTACTTC. Translation gives CSALSHETQYF.

This clonotype was seen ten or more times. This chain joins TRBV29-1 and TRBJ2-5, with a tentative D call TRBD1 (5 bases). Trimming took 1 base from V and 1 from J, leaving 10 bases between them. The CDR3 contains 14 residues. CDR1 and CDR2 (germline): SQVTM, ANQGSEA. The CDR3 sequence is CSVEGRQIQETQYF. CDR3 in DNA: TGCAGCGTTGAAGGTAGACAGATCCAAGAGACCCAGTACTTC.

This clonotype was picked up many times. The chain combines TRBV28 with TRBJ2-7; D possibly uses TRBD1 or TRBD2 (5 bases each). The V and J ends lost 6 bases and 5 bases respectively, with 14 bases between them. The CDR3 consists of 13 residues. Germline CDR1 reads MDHEN; CDR2 reads SYDVKM. The CDR3 loop is CASRTQGPHEQYF. The CDR3 DNA reads as TGTGCCAGCAGGACCCAGGGACCGCACGAGCAGTACTTC.

This clonotype was picked up many times. V is TRBV6-2 or TRBV6-3 and J is TRBJ2-7; no reliable D call. Germline V gene lookup returns CDR1 MNHEY and CDR2 SVGEGT. This CDR3 contains 14 residues. The V end was cut by 7 bases, the J end by 2 bases, with 15 bases between. CDR3 DNA: TGTGCCAGCACAACACTGAGCTCAGCCTACGAGCAGTACTTC. It specifies CASTTLSSAYEQYF.

The chain carries TRBV20-1 and TRBJ2-7, with no clear D. The CDR3 has 15 amino acids. V shed 0 bases and J shed 0 bases, with 12 bases lying between them. Germline CDR1 and CDR2: DFQATT and SNEGSKA (reference sequence). The CDR3 DNA reads TGCAGTGCTAGAGATCGAGCATATAGCTCCTACGAGCAGTACTTC. Translating gives CSARDRAYSSYEQYF.

V is TRBV7-9 and J is TRBJ2-7; D uncertain. The CDR3 loop spans 15 amino acids. Trimming took 1 base from V and 0 from J, leaving 10 bases between them. The germline CDR1 and CDR2 sequences are SEHNR and FQNEAQ (reference sequence). The CDR3 DNA reads TGTGCCAGCAGCTTAGAACCCTCTCACTCCTACGAGCAGTACTTC. The encoded protein is CASSLEPSHSYEQYF. The variable domain in full, completed from reference TRBV7-9 and TRBJ2-7, reads DTGVSQNPRHKITKRGQNVTFRCDPISEHNRLYWYRQTLGQGPEFLTYFQNEAQLEKSRLLSDRFSAERPKGSFSTLEIQRTEQGDSAMYLCASSLEPSHSYEQYFGPGTRLTVT.

This clonotype came up a few times. V is TRBV6-4 and J is TRBJ2-3; the D gene is possibly TRBD1 (6 bases). CDR1 and CDR2 (germline): MRHNA, SNTAGT. The CDR3 spans 15 residues. Trimming pared 3 bases from V and 6 bases from J, leaving 16 bases between. The chain's CDR3 is CASSEFLGGSDTQYF. The CDR3 DNA sequence: TGTGCCAGCAGTGAATTTCTAGGGGGATCGGATACGCAGTATTTT.

This clonotype occurred many times. The J gene is TRBJ1-2, the V gene TRBV5-5; D is unclear. The CDR3 length is 15 residues. CDR1 and CDR2 from the germline V gene are SGHKS and YYEKEE (reference sequence). V lost 4 bases and J lost 5, with 18 bases in between. The CDR3 DNA is TGTGCCAGCAGCAGACGGGCGGACCCGACTTATGGCTACACCTTC. Amino acids: CASSRRADPTYGYTF.